This T cell receptor beta chain was captured by sequencing in a study of blood T cell repertoires in COVID-19. Overall study context: The United States, Italy and Spain were the sources of the acute and convalescent COVID-19 samples. From T cells, B-cell-depleted T cells, or PBMCs came the material, which was cDNA or gDNA.

CDR1 and CDR2 from the germline V gene are SGHAT and FQDESV (reference sequence). The J segment lost 7 bases and the V segment lost 2 bases, leaving 7 bases of the junction unmatched. The CDR3 has 15 amino acids. Original processing methods: Nucleated cell counts were estimated from reference gene primer amplification. Using immunoSEQ multiplex PCR, the repertoire was profiled, and TCRdb retains in-frame clones only, with some absent. The V and J calls and clone size are taken from that table; D and trimming were inferred from the DNA. The sample consists of about 65,000 clones, about 93% of them appearing once.

The origin of this receptor is a man between 65 and 80 years old with active COVID-19. This chain links TRBV11-1 with TRBJ2-1; 8 nucleotides agree with TRBD2. Input material: peripheral blood. The CDR3 DNA reads TGTGCCAGCAGCTTAACTGGCGGGGGGCCTAATGAGCAGTTCTTC. This encodes CASSLTGGGPNEQFF.